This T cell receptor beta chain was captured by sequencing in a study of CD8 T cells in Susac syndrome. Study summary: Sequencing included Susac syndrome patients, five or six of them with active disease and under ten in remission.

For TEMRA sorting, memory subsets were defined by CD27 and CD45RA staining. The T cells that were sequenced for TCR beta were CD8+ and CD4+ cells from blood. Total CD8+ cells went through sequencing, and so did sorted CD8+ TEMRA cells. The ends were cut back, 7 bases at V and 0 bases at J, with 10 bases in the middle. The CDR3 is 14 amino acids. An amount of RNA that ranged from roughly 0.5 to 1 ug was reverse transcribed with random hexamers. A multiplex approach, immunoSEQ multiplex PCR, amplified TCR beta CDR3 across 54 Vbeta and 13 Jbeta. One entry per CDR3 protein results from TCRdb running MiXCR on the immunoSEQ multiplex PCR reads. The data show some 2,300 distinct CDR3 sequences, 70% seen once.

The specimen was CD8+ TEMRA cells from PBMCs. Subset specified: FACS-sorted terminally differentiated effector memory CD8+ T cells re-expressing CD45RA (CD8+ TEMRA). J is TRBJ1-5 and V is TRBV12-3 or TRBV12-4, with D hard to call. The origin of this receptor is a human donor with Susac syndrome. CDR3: CASIQRYSNQPQHF. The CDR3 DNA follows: TGTGCCAGCATCCAAAGATATAGCAATCAGCCCCAGCATTTT.